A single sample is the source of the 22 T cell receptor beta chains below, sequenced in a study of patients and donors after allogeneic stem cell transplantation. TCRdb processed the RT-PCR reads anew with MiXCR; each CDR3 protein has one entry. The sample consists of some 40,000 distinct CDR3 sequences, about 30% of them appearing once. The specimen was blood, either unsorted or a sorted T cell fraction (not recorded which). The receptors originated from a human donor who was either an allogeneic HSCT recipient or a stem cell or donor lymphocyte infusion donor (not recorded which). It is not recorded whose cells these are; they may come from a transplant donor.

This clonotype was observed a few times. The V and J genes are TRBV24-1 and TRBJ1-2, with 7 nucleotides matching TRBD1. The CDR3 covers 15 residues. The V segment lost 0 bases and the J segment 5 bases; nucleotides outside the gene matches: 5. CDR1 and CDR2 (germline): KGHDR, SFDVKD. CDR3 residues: CATSDLEGAWYGYTF. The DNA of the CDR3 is TGTGCCACCAGTGATTTGGAGGGGGCGTGGTATGGCTACACCTTC.

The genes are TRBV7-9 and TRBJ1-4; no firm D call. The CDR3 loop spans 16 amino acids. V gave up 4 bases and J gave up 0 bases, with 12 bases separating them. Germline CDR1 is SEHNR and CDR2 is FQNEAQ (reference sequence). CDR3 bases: TGTGCCAGCAGCTCCGGGGTCCCAGCAACTAATGAAAAACTGTTTTTT. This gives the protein CASSSGVPATNEKLFF.

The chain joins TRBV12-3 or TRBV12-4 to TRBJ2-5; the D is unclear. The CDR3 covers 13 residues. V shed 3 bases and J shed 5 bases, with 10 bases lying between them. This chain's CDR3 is CASSFGLSETQYF. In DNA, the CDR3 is TGTGCCAGCAGTTTCGGCCTCTCGGAGACCCAGTACTTC.

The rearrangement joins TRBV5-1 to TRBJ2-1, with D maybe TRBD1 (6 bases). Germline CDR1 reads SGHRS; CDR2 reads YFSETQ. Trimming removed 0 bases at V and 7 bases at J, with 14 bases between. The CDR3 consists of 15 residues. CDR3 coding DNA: TGCGCCAGCAGCTTGGGACAGGCAAGGTCGAATGAGCAGTTCTTC. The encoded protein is CASSLGQARSNEQFF.

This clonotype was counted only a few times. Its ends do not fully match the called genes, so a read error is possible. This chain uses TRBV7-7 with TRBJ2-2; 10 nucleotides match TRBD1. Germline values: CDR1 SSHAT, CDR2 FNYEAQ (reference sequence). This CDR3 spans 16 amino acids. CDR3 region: CASSTRDRGVSGELFF. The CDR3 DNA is TGTGCTAGCAGCACCAGGGACAGGGGAGTGTCCGGGGAGCTGTTTTTT.

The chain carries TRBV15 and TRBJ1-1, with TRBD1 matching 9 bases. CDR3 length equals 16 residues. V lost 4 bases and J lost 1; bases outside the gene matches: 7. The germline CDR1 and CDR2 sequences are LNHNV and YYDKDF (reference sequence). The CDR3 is CATSKVPGQGNTEAFF. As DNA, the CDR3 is TGTGCCACCAGCAAAGTCCCGGGACAGGGGAACACTGAAGCTTTCTTT.

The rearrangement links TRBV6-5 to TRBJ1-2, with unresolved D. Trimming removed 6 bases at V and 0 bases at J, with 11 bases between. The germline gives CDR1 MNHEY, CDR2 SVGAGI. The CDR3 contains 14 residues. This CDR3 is CASRRHGTNYGYTF. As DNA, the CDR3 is TGTGCCAGCAGGCGACATGGTACTAACTATGGCTACACCTTC.

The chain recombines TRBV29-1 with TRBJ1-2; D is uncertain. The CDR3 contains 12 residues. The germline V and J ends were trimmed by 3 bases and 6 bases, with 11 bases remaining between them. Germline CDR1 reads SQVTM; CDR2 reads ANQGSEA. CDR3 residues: CSVDLAGDGYTF. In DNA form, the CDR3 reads TGCAGCGTTGACTTAGCTGGAGATGGCTACACCTTC.

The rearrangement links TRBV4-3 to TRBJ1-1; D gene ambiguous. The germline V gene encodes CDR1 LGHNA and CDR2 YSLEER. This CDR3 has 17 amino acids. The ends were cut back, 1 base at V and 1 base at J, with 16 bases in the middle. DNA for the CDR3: TGCGCCAGCAGCCAAGCACCCAAGGTCACGCAGAACACTGAAGCTTTCTTT. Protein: CASSQAPKVTQNTEAFF.

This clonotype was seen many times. The CDR3 protein is CASSSSPGQGAEAFF. CDR3 DNA: TGCGCCAGCAGCTCCTCTCCGGGACAGGGGGCTGAAGCTTTCTTT. The genes are TRBV5-1 and TRBJ1-1; 11 bases agree with TRBD1. Looked up from germline, CDR1 is SGHRS and CDR2 is YFSETQ. This CDR3 has 15 amino acids. Unmatched junction bases numbered 7, after V lost 3 bases and J lost 6 bases.

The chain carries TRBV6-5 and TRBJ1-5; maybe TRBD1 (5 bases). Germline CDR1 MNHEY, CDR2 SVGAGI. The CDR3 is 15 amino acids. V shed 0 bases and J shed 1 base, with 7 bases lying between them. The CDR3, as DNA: TGTGCCAGCAGTTACTCGGGGGTGAGCAATCAGCCCCAGCATTTT. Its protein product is CASSYSGVSNQPQHF.

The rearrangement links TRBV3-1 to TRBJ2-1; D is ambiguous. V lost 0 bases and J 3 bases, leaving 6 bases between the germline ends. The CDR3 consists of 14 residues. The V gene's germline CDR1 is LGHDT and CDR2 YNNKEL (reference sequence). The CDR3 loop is CASSQDLYYNEQFF. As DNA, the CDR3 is TGTGCCAGCAGCCAAGATTTATACTACAATGAGCAGTTCTTC.

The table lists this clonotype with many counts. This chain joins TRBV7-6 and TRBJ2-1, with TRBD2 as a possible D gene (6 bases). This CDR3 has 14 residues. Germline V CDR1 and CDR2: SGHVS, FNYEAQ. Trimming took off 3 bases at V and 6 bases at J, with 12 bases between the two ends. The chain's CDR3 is CASSLGGTGNEQFF. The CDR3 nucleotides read TGTGCCAGCAGCTTGGGCGGGACCGGCAATGAGCAGTTCTTC.

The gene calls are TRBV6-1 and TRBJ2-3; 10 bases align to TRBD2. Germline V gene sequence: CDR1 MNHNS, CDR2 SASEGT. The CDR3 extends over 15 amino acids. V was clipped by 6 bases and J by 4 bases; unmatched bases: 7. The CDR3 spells CASSHLAGAADTQYF. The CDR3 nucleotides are TGTGCCAGCAGCCACCTAGCGGGAGCGGCAGATACGCAGTATTTT.

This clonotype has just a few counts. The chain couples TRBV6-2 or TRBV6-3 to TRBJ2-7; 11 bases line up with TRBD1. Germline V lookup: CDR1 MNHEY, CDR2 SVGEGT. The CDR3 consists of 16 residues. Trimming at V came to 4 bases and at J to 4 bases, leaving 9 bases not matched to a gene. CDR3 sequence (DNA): TGTGCCAGCAGTTCCACCGGACAGGGGGCTTCTTACGAGCAGTACTTC. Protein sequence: CASSSTGQGASYEQYF.

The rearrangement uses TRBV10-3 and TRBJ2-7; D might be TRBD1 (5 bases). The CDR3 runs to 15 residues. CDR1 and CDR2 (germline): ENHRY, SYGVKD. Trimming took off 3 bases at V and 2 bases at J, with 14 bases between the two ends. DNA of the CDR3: TGTGCCATCAGTGAAGGGGTTTTCTTTACCTACGAGCAGTACTTC. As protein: CAISEGVFFTYEQYF.

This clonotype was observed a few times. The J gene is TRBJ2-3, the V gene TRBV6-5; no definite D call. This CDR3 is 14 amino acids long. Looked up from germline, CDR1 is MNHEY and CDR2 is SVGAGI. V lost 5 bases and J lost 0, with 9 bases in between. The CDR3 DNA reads TGTGCCAGCAGTGCCCTTCCTAGCACAGATACGCAGTATTTT. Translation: CASSALPSTDTQYF.

The CDR3 DNA reads as TGTGCCAGCAGGGTGAGGCCGTTCACAGATACGCAGTATTTT. Translating gives CASRVRPFTDTQYF. The gene calls are TRBV27 and TRBJ2-3; D unresolved. Germline V gene data show CDR1 as MNHEY and CDR2 as SMNVEV (reference sequence). Trimming stripped 6 bases from V and 2 bases from J, with 12 bases between. This CDR3 region has 14 residues.

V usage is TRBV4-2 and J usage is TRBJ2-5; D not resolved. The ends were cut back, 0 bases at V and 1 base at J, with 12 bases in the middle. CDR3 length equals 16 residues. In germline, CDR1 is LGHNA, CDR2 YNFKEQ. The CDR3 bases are TGTGCCAGCAGCCAAGATCGCCAGCGTCTCCAAGAGACCCAGTACTTC. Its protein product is CASSQDRQRLQETQYF.

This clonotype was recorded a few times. The CDR3: CASARLIQGRQPQHF. CDR3 DNA: TGTGCCAGCGCCCGACTTATTCAGGGGAGGCAGCCCCAGCATTTT. V is TRBV28 and J is TRBJ1-5, with D maybe TRBD1 (6 bases). Between the trimmed V and J ends, which lost 8 bases and 7 bases, there was a span of 21 bases. The CDR3 is made up of 15 amino acids. Germline V lookup: CDR1 MDHEN, CDR2 SYDVKM.

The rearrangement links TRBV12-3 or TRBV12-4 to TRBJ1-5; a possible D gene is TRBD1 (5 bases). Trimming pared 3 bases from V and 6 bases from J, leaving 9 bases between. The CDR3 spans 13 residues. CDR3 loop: CASSFQGRQPQHF. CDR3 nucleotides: TGTGCCAGCAGTTTCCAGGGACGTCAGCCCCAGCATTTT.

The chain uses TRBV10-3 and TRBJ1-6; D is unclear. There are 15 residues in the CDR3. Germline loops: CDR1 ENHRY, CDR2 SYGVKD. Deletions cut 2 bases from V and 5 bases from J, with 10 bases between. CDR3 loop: CAISETDGHNSPLHF. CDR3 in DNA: TGTGCCATCAGTGAGACCGACGGACATAATTCACCCCTCCACTTT.